This TCR beta chain was found in a study of blood T cell repertoires in COVID-19. Study-level information: COVID-19 samples from acute and convalescent phases originated in the United States, Italy and Spain. From T cells, B-cell-depleted T cells, or PBMCs came the material, which was cDNA or gDNA.

Per the original data handling: Estimation of nucleated cell counts relied on the amplification of reference gene primers. Repertoires were generated with immunoSEQ multiplex PCR, while TCRdb's copy carries only in-frame clones and drops some. The DNA was the basis for D and trimming; V, J and clone size are from that table. The sample yields fewer than 250,000 clones, about 86% seen once. V gave up 6 bases and J gave up 4 bases; unmatched junction bases: 6. CDR1 and CDR2 from the germline V gene are MNHEY and SVGAGI. The CDR3 contains 14 residues. The rearrangement joins TRBV6-5 to TRBJ2-1; TRBD2 matches 7 bases. This sequence was found in a woman aged 45 to 65 with acute or convalescent COVID-19. Source material: peripheral blood. This CDR3 reads CASSREVLYNEQFF. CDR3 bases: TGTGCCAGCAGCCGGGAGGTCCTATACAATGAGCAGTTCTTC.